This is a list of T cell receptor beta chains from one sample in a study of CDR3 diversity in severe acne. One entry per CDR3 protein results from TCRdb running MiXCR on the PCR reads. The sample holds about 97,000 distinct CDR3 sequences, roughly half seen once. Sequences were obtained from blood. These receptors were collected from a male donor with acne. CDR3s include the opening cysteine and the closing phenylalanine or tryptophan. D genes are given only for firm matches. Size values are once, few and many counts, or a class for expanded clones, and some rows have none.

J gene,clone size,V gene,D gene,CDR3 protein,CDR3 DNA
TRBJ2-3,few,TRBV20-1,NA,CSARDEPYEADTQYF,TGCAGTGCTAGAGATGAACCGTACGAAGCAGATACGCAGTATTTT
TRBJ2-7,NA,TRBV7-8,TRBD2,CASSLLYSGLAYEQYF,TGTGCCAGCAGCTTATTATACTCGGGACTAGCCTACGAGCAGTACTTC
TRBJ2-5,once,TRBV6-1,TRBD2,CAGRGRAGETQYF,TGTGCCGGTCGCGGGAGGGCCGGGGAGACCCAGTACTTC
TRBJ2-3,NA,TRBV7-2,NA,CASSLEWRGGTDTQYF,TGCGCCAGCAGCCTGGAATGGAGAGGGGGCACAGATACGCAGTATTTT
TRBJ2-1,many,TRBV5-1,NA,CASSLESRDYNEQFF,TGCGCCAGCAGCTTGGAGAGCAGGGACTACAATGAGCAGTTCTTC
TRBJ1-5,NA,TRBV12-3/TRBV12-4,NA,CASSSRQPQHF,TGTGCCAGCAGTTCGAGGCAGCCCCAGCATTTT
TRBJ2-5,NA,TRBV20-1,NA,CSARDPGGGGETQYF,TGCAGTGCTAGAGATCCAGGGGGTGGAGGGGAGACCCAGTACTTC
TRBJ2-7,NA,TRBV5-1,TRBD2,CASSLTGTSGRIYEQYF,TGCGCCAGCAGCTTAACCGGGACTAGCGGGAGAATATACGAGCAGTACTTC
TRBJ2-7,NA,TRBV5-1,TRBD1,CASSFWAGTGAYEQHF,TGCGCCAGCAGCTTTTGGGCCGGGACAGGGGCCTACGAGCAGCACTTC
TRBJ2-7,few,TRBV20-1,NA,CSARDEQYF,TGCAGTGCTAGAGATGAGCAGTACTTC
TRBJ2-5,NA,TRBV28,TRBD1,CASRLTGVAETQYF,TGTGCCAGCAGACTAACAGGGGTGGCAGAGACCCAGTACTTC
TRBJ2-2,many,TRBV29-1,NA,CSASDVRAEALFF,TGCAGCGCCTCCGACGTAAGGGCGGAGGCGTTGTTTTTT
TRBJ2-5,NA,TRBV5-4,NA,CASSLWREVRETQYF,TGTGCCAGCAGTCTGTGGAGGGAGGTACGAGAGACCCAGTACTTC
TRBJ1-2,few,TRBV20-1,NA,CSARDVQDGYTF,TGCAGTGCTAGAGATGTACAGGATGGCTACACCTTC
TRBJ1-4,many,TRBV9,TRBD1,CASSPQGRTNEKLFF,TGTGCCAGCAGCCCACAGGGGAGAACTAATGAAAAACTGTTTTTT
TRBJ1-6,NA,TRBV10-3,NA,CASSSPPQTSPLHF,TGTGCCAGCAGTTCCCCACCCCAGACTTCACCCCTCCACTTT
TRBJ2-5,NA,TRBV20-1,TRBD2,CSASLLAGQETQYF,TGCAGTGCTAGTTTACTAGCGGGACAAGAGACCCAGTACTTC
TRBJ1-3,many,TRBV4-3,NA,CASSRIGTSGNTIYF,TGCGCCAGCAGCCGGATTGGGACCTCTGGAAACACCATATATTTT
TRBJ2-7,NA,TRBV27,NA,CASSRFGREQYF,TGTGCCAGCAGCCGCTTTGGAAGAGAGCAGTACTTC
TRBJ1-6,NA,TRBV2,TRBD1,CASSELTGGPPLHF,TGTGCCAGCAGTGAGTTAACAGGGGGTCCACCCCTCCACTTT
TRBJ1-4,NA,TRBV29-1,NA,CSVVAEKLFF,TGCAGCGTTGTGGCCGAAAAACTGTTTTTT
TRBJ2-1,NA,TRBV25-1,TRBD2,CAIPGLAGGLNEQFF,TGTGCCATCCCGGGACTAGCGGGAGGGCTCAATGAGCAGTTCTTC
TRBJ1-1,NA,TRBV6-1,NA,CASSNTAHQGNPEAFF,TGTGCCAGCAGTAACACCGCCCACCAGGGGAACCCTGAAGCTTTCTTT
TRBJ1-2,NA,TRBV10-3,NA,CAISRDYGYTF,TGTGCCATCAGCCGAGACTATGGCTACACCTTC
TRBJ2-5,few,TRBV20-1,NA,CSARATGRPETQYF,TGCAGTGCTAGAGCGACAGGGAGGCCGGAGACCCAGTACTTC
TRBJ2-1,NA,TRBV7-9,TRBD2,CASSVGTSIRNEQFF,TGTGCCAGCAGCGTCGGGACTAGTATAAGGAATGAGCAGTTCTTC
TRBJ2-7,many,TRBV10-2,NA,CASSPTGSYEQYF,TGCGCCAGCAGCCCGACAGGCTCCTACGAGCAGTACTTC
TRBJ2-1,many,TRBV7-2,TRBD2,CASSPWTSGEQFF,TGTGCCAGCAGCCCCTGGACTAGCGGTGAGCAGTTCTTC
TRBJ2-5,many,TRBV20-1,NA,CSARDLRGEGSYQETQYF,TGCAGTGCTAGAGATCTCAGGGGTGAAGGTTCGTACCAAGAGACCCAGTACTTC
TRBJ1-2,few,TRBV18,TRBD1,CASSPRQGGNYGYTF,TGTGCCAGCTCACCACGACAGGGGGGGAACTATGGCTACACCTTC
TRBJ2-1,many,TRBV24-1,TRBD2,CATSFAGVNYNEQFF,TGTGCCACCTCTTTCGCGGGAGTCAACTACAATGAGCAGTTCTTC
TRBJ2-7,few,TRBV3-1,NA,CASSQNGGAGQYF,TGTGCCAGCAGCCAAAATGGGGGGGCGGGGCAGTACTTC
TRBJ1-2,NA,TRBV7-2,TRBD1,CASSNTDRSPYGYTF,TGTGCCAGCAGTAACACGGACAGGTCTCCCTATGGCTACACCTTC
TRBJ1-3,many,TRBV9,TRBD1,CASSVEGQGARTIYF,TGTGCCAGCAGCGTAGAGGGCCAGGGGGCAAGGACCATATATTTT
TRBJ2-1,few,TRBV6-4,TRBD1,CAGGTGGNEQFF,TGTGCCGGAGGGACAGGGGGCAATGAGCAGTTCTTC
TRBJ1-2,few,TRBV29-1,TRBD1,CSVDGQGESFYGYTF,TGCAGCGTCGACGGACAGGGGGAGAGTTTCTATGGCTACACCTTC
TRBJ1-2,NA,TRBV12-5,TRBD1,CASSPGTVSGYTF,TGTGCCAGCAGTCCGGGGACAGTCAGTGGCTACACCTTC
TRBJ1-2,NA,TRBV2,NA,CASSSGQSNYGYTF,TGTGCCAGCAGTTCCGGACAGTCGAACTATGGCTACACCTTC
TRBJ2-2,many,TRBV25-1,NA,CASSDAPDTLNTGELFF,TGTGCCAGCAGTGACGCCCCGGACACACTCAACACCGGGGAGCTGTTTTTT
TRBJ1-5,many,TRBV20-1,TRBD1,CSATGQGIQPQHF,TGCAGTGCAACAGGACAGGGGATCCAGCCCCAGCATTTT
TRBJ2-1,NA,TRBV6-2/TRBV6-3,TRBD1,CAVRGLLNNEQFF,TGTGCCGTCAGGGGGCTCCTCAACAATGAGCAGTTCTTC
TRBJ1-2,few,TRBV7-9,TRBD1,CASTAYVSGGSGYTF,TGTGCCAGCACCGCTTATGTCTCAGGGGGCTCAGGCTACACCTTC
TRBJ1-1,NA,TRBV29-1,NA,CSGTKDGVGTEAFF,TGCAGCGGAACCAAGGACGGGGTGGGTACTGAAGCTTTCTTT
TRBJ2-7,few,TRBV27,NA,CASSLAGSYEQYF,TGTGCCAGCAGTTTAGCGGGGTCCTACGAGCAGTACTTC
TRBJ2-5,NA,TRBV24-1,NA,CATSDFGDSQETQYF,TGTGCCACCAGTGATTTTGGGGACTCACAAGAGACCCAGTACTTC
TRBJ2-2,NA,TRBV6-4,NA,CASSDSQIAENTGELFF,TGTGCCAGCAGTGACTCCCAAATAGCGGAGAACACCGGGGAGCTGTTTTTT
TRBJ1-3,NA,TRBV7-2,NA,CASSSRGFSGNTIYF,TGTGCCAGCAGCTCCAGGGGTTTCTCTGGAAACACCATATATTTT
TRBJ2-3,NA,TRBV12-3/TRBV12-4,TRBD2,CASSLGPSGRAADTQYF,TGTGCCAGCAGTTTAGGTCCTAGCGGGAGGGCCGCAGATACGCAGTATTTT
TRBJ2-5,few,TRBV20-1,TRBD1,CSAHEGQGVETQYF,TGCAGTGCGCACGAGGGACAGGGGGTTGAGACCCAGTACTTC
TRBJ1-5,NA,TRBV5-1,TRBD1,CASSLAGGDQPQHF,TGCGCCAGCAGCTTGGCAGGGGGAGATCAGCCCCAGCATTTT
TRBJ2-7,many,TRBV20-1,NA,CSATRPGSYEQYF,TGCAGTGCGACACGCCCTGGCTCATACGAGCAGTACTTC
TRBJ1-5,many,TRBV5-6,TRBD1,CASSPGTEDQPQHF,TGTGCCAGCAGCCCCGGGACAGAGGACCAGCCCCAGCATTTT
TRBJ1-2,NA,TRBV11-2,TRBD1,CASSGRQGYTF,TGTGCCAGCAGCGGTCGACAGGGATACACCTTC
TRBJ2-5,many,TRBV7-9,NA,CASRKTGTSQETQYF,TGTGCCAGCAGAAAGACAGGGACTTCCCAAGAGACCCAGTACTTC